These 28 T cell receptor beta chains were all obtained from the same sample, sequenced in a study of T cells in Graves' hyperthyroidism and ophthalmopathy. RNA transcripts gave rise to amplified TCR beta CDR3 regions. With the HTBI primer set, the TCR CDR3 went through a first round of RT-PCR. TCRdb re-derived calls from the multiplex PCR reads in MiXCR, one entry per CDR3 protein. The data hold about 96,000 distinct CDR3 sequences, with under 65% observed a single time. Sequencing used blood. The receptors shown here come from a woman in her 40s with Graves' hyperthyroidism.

CDR3 amino acids: CASSLWGATEAFF. The CDR3 nucleotides are TGTGCCAGCAGCTTATGGGGAGCAACTGAAGCTTTCTTT. The V call is TRBV5-5, the J call TRBJ1-1; D uncertain. The length of the CDR3 is 13 residues. In germline, CDR1 is SGHKS, CDR2 YYEKEE (reference sequence). The V end was cut by 2 bases, the J end by 5 bases, with 10 bases between.

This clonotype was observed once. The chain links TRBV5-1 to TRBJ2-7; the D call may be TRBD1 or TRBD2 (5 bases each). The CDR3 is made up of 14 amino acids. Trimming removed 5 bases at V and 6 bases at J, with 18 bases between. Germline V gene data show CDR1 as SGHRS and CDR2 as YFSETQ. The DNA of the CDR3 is TGCGCCAGCAGTTCCGGGACCAGGACCTGCGAGCAGTACTTC. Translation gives CASSSGTRTCEQYF.

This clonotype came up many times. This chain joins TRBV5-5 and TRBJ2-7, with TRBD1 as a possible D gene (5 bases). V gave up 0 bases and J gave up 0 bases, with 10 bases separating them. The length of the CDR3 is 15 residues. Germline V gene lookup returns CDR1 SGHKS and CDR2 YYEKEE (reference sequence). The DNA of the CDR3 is TGTGCCAGCAGCTTGGGGAGACAGCCCTCCTACGAGCAGTACTTC. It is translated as CASSLGRQPSYEQYF.

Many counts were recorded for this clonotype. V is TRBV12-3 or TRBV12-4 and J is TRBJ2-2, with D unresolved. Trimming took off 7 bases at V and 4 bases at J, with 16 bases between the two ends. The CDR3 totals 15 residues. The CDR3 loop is CASTTDGRITGELFF. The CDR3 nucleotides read TGTGCCAGCACTACCGACGGACGGATCACCGGGGAGCTGTTTTTT.

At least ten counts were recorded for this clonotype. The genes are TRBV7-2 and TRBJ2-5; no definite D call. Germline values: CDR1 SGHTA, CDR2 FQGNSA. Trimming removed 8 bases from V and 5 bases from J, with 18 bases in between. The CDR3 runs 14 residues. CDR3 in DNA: TGTGCCAGCGGCGAGGCGCAGCGTCGGGAGACCCAGTACTTC. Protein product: CASGEAQRRETQYF. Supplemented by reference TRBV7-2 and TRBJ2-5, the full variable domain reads GAGVSQSPSNKVTEKGKDVELRCDPISGHTALYWYRQSLGQGLEFLIYFQGNSAPDKSGLPSDRFSAERTGGSVSTLTIQRTQQEDSAVYLCASGEAQRRETQYFGPGTRLLVL.

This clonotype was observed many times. CDR3 sequence (DNA): TGTGCCACCAGCAGGCTAAGAAGGGCGGGAGCCAGAGTCGAGCAGTACTTC. It is translated as CATSRLRRAGARVEQYF. V usage is TRBV15 and J usage is TRBJ2-7, with TRBD2 identical over 7 bases. The trim removed 3 bases at V and 6 bases at J, leaving 17 bases unmatched. This CDR3 is built from 17 residues. Per the germline V gene, CDR1 is LNHNV and CDR2 is YYDKDF (reference sequence).

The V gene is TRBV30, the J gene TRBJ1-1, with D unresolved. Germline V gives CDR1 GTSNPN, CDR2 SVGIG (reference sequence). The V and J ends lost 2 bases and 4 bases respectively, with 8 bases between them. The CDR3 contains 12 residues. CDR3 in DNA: TGTGCCTGGAGTCGGGTGAGCACTGAAGCTTTCTTT. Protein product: CAWSRVSTEAFF. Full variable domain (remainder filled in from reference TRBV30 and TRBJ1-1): SQTIHQWPATLVQPVGSPLSLECTVEGTSNPNLYWYRQAAGRGLQLLFYSVGIGQISSEVPQNLSASRPQDRQFILSSKKLLLSDSGFYLCAWSRVSTEAFFGQGTRLTVV.

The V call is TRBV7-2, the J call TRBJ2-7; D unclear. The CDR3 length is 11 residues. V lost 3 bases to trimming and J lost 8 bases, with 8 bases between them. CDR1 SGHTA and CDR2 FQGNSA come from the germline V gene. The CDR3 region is CASSFIGQQYF. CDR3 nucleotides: TGTGCCAGCAGCTTCATCGGGCAGCAGTACTTC.

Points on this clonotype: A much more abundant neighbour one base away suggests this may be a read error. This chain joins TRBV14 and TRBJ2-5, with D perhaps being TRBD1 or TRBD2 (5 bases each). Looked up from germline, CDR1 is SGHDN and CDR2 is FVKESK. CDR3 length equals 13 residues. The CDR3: CASSLGLLGTQHF. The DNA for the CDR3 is TGTGCCAGCAGCCTGGGCCTCCTCGGGACCCAGCACTTC.

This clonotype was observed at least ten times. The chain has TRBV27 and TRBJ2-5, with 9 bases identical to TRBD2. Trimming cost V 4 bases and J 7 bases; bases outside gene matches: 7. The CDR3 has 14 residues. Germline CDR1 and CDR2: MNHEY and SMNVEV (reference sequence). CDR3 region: CASSWASGVGTQYF. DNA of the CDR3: TGTGCCAGCAGTTGGGCTAGCGGGGTTGGGACCCAGTACTTC.

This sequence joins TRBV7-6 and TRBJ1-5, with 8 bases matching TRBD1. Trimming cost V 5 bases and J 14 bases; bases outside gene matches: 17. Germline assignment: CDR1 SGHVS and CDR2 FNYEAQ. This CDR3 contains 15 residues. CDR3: CASSPGQGWSSYEHF. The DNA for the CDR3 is TGTGCCAGCAGCCCCGGACAGGGATGGAGCTCCTACGAGCATTTT.

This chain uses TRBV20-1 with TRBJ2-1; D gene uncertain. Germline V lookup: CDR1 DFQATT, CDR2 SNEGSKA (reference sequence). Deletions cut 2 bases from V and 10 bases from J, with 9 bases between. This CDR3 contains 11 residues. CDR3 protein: CSARSRGEQFF. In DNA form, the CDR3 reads TGCAGTGCTAGATCACGCGGCGAGCAGTTCTTC.

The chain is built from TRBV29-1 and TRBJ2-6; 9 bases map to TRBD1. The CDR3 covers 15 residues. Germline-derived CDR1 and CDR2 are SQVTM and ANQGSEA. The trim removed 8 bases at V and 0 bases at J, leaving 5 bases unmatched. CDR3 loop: CSLGQGASGANVLTF. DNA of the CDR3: TGCAGCTTGGGACAGGGAGCCTCTGGGGCCAACGTCCTGACTTTC.

In DNA, the CDR3 is TGTGCCAGCAGTACCTCGACAGGGGTGACTAGCGGGAGTGCCGACACTGAAGCTTTCTTT. Translating gives CASSTSTGVTSGSADTEAFF. The V gene is TRBV12-3 or TRBV12-4, the J gene TRBJ1-1; the match to TRBD1 covers 8 bases. Trimming took 5 bases from V and 3 from J; bases not matched to a gene: 23. The length of the CDR3 is 20 residues.

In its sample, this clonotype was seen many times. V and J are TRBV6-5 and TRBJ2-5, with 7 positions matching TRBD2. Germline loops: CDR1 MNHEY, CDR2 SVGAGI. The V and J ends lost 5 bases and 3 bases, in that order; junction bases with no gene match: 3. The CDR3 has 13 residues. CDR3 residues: CASSPGGEETQYF. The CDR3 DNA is TGTGCCAGCAGTCCGGGAGGAGAAGAGACCCAGTACTTC.

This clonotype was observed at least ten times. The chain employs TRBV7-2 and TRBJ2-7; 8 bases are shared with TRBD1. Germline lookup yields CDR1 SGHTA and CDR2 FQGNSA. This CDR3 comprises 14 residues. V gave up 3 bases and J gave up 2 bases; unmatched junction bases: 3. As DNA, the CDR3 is TGTGCCAGCAGCTTTGGACAGGGACCCTACGAGCAGTACTTC. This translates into CASSFGQGPYEQYF.

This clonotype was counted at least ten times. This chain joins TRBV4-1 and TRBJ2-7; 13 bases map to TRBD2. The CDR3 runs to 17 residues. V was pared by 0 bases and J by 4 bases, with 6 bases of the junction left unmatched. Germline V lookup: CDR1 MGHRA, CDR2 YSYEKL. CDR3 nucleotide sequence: TGCGCCAGCAGCCAAGATAGGGCGGGACTAGCGGGATACGAGCAGTACTTC. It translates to CASSQDRAGLAGYEQYF.

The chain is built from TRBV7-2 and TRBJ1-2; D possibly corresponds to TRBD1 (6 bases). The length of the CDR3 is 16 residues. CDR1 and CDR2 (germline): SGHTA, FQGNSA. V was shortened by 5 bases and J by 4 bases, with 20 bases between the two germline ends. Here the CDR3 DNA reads TGTGCCAGCAGCCAACCTAGCGAGACAGGCCCCTATGGCTACACCTTC. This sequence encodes CASSQPSETGPYGYTF.

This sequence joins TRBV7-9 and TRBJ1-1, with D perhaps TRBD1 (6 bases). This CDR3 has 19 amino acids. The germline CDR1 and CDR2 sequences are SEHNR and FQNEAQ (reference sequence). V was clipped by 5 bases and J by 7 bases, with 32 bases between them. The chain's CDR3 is CASSQVPTGLEGRRSEAFF. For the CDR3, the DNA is TGTGCCAGCAGCCAAGTACCTACAGGGTTAGAAGGGAGAAGAAGTGAAGCTTTCTTT. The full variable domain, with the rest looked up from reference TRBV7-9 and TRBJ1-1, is DTGVSQNPRHKITKRGQNVTFRCDPISEHNRLYWYRQTLGQGPEFLTYFQNEAQLEKSRLLSDRFSAERPKGSFSTLEIQRTEQGDSAMYLCASSQVPTGLEGRRSEAFFGQGTRLTVV.

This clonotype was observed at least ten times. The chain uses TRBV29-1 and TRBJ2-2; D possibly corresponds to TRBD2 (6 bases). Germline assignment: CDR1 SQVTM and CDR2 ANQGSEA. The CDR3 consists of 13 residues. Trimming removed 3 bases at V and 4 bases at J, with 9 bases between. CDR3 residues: CSVERGGTGELFF. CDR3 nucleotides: TGCAGCGTTGAGCGGGGCGGCACCGGGGAGCTGTTTTTT.

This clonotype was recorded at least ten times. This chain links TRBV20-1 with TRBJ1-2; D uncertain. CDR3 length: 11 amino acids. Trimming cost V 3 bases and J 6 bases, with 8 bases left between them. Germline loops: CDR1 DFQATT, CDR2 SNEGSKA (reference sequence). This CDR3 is CSASPLHGYTF. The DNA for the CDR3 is TGCAGTGCTAGCCCACTCCATGGCTACACCTTC.

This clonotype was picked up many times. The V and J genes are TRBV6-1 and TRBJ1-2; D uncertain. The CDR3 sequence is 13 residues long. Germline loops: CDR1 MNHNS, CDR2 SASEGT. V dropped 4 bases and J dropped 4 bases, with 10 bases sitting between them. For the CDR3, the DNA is TGTGCCAGCAGTGTTGGGGTTACCTATGGCTACACCTTC. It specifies CASSVGVTYGYTF.

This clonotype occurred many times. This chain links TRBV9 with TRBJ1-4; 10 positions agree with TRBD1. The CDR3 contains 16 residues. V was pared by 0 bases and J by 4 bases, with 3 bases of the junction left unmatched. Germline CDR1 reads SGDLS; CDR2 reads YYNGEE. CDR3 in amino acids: CASSVGQGAYNEKLFF. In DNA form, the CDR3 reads TGTGCCAGCAGCGTAGGACAGGGGGCGTATAATGAAAAACTGTTTTTT.

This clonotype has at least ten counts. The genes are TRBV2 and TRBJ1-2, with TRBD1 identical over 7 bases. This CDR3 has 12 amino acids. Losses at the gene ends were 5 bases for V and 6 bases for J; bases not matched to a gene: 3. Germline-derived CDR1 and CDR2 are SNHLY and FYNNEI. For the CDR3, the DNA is TGTGCCAGCAGTTACACAGGGGATGGCTACACCTTC. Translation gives CASSYTGDGYTF.

CDR3 nucleotide sequence: TGTGCCAGCAGCTTACAGGGGGCCGGGAGAGGTGGAGGCTACACCTTC. Translation: CASSLQGAGRGGGYTF. V usage is TRBV9 and J usage is TRBJ1-2; 9 positions match TRBD1. The CDR3 spans 16 residues. V gave up 4 bases and J gave up 8 bases; unmatched junction bases: 15. The germline gives CDR1 SGDLS, CDR2 YYNGEE.

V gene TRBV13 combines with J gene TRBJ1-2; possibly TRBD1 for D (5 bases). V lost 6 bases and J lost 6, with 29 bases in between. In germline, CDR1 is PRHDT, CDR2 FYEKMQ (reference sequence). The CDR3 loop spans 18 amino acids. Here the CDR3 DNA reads TGTGCCAGCAGGCTCACAGGCGCCGGAAGGGAACGCGTAGATGGCTACACCTTC. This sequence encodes CASRLTGAGRERVDGYTF. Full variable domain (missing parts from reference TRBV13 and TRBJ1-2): AAGVIQSPRHLIKEKRETATLKCYPIPRHDTVYWYQQGPGQDPQFLISFYEKMQSDKGSIPDRFSAQQFSDYHSELNMSSLELGDSALYFCASRLTGAGRERVDGYTFGSGTRLTVV.

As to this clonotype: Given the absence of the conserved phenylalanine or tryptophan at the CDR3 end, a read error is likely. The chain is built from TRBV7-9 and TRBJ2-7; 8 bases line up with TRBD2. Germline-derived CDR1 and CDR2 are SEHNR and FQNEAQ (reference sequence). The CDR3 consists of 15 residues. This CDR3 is CARSLEGTRSYEQYS. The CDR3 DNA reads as TGTGCCAGGAGCTTGGAAGGGACTAGGTCCTACGAGCAGTACTCC.

The CDR3 protein is CASSPRSGGSTDTQYF. The CDR3 DNA sequence: TGTGCCAGCAGTCCTCGTAGCGGAGGGAGCACAGATACGCAGTATTTT. This chain joins TRBV6-6 and TRBJ2-3, with D tentatively TRBD2 (6 bases). The germline V and J ends were trimmed by 5 bases and 0 bases, with 15 bases remaining between them. In germline, CDR1 is MNHNY, CDR2 SVGAGI (reference sequence). This CDR3 contains 16 residues.